Listed below are T cell receptor beta chains from one sample, sequenced in a study of blood T cell repertoires in COVID-19. Here immunoSEQ multiplex PCR was the method, and the copy in TCRdb shows in-frame clones only, minus some. This sample has roughly 130,000 clones, with roughly 75% found just once. The sequencing sample was made of peripheral blood. The source is a man in his 60s with active or convalescent COVID-19. Each CDR3 is given with its conserved first and last residue. D genes are given only for firm matches. The size of a clone is reported for some rows only, either as once, few or many, or as a class for expanded clones.

once	-	TRBV3-1/TRBV3-2	TRBJ2-7	TGTGCCAGCAGCCAAGATCCAGGAGGGAGGCCAACCTACGAGCAGTACTTC	CASSQDPGGRPTYEQYF
-	TRBD2	TRBV10-3	TRBJ2-1	TGTGCCATCAGAAGAGGGACTAGCGGGACTGGGAACAATGAGCAGTTCTTC	CAIRRGTSGTGNNEQFF
-	-	TRBV7-9	TRBJ1-2	TGTGCCAGCAGCGCCTGGGACTATTATGGCTACACCTTC	CASSAWDYYGYTF
-	-	TRBV18	TRBJ2-2	TGTGCCAGCTCACCCGACAGGAACACCGGGGAGCTGTTTTTT	CASSPDRNTGELFF
-	TRBD1	TRBV4-2	TRBJ1-2	TGTGCCAGCAGCCAAGGAGACAGGGAGCTACGTGGCTACACCTTC	CASSQGDRELRGYTF
-	-	TRBV29-1	TRBJ1-1	TGCAGCGTTGAGAGGGGAGGGACTGAAGCTTTCTTT	CSVERGGTEAFF
-	-	TRBV28	TRBJ2-7	TGTGCCAGCAGTTTATTAGTCGACGAGCAGTACTTC	CASSLLVDEQYF
-	TRBD1	TRBV2	TRBJ2-1	TGTGCCAGCAGGACAGGGGGAGGTGAGCAGTTCTTC	CASRTGGGEQFF
-	-	TRBV10-3	TRBJ1-6	TGTGCCACCGGGACCCGAGGGACCGATGCGGGGTCACCCCTCCACTTT	CATGTRGTDAGSPLHF
-	-	TRBV27	TRBJ1-4	TGTGCCAGCAGTTTAAGAGGGTATGAAAAACTGTTTTTT	CASSLRGYEKLFF
-	-	TRBV2	TRBJ2-1	TGTGCCAGCAGCTTACAAGGGGCGGGGTACAATGAGCAGTTCTTC	CASSLQGAGYNEQFF
few	TRBD1	TRBV6-5	TRBJ2-2	TGTGCCAGCAGTCCGGGACAGGGAACCGGGGAGCTGTTTTTT	CASSPGQGTGELFF
-	TRBD1	TRBV6-6	TRBJ1-4	TGTGCCAGCAGTTACACAGGGGCAACTAATGAAAAACTGTTTTTT	CASSYTGATNEKLFF
-	-	TRBV4-2	TRBJ2-7	TGTGCCAGCAGCCAAGAGAGGGGTAGCGGCTACGAGCAGTACTTC	CASSQERGSGYEQYF
-	TRBD1	TRBV7-8	TRBJ1-1	TGTGCCAGCAGGGTTGGACAGGGGATGAACACTGAAGCTTTCTTT	CASRVGQGMNTEAFF
-	-	TRBV7-9	TRBJ1-1	TGTGCCAGCAGCCCCTTGGCCTCGGGGGCTTTCTTT	CASSPLASGAFF
-	-	TRBV5-1	TRBJ2-3	TGCGCCAGCAGCTTGGGTAGCGGACCGGCCGCCACGCAGTATTTT	CASSLGSGPAATQYF
-	TRBD2	TRBV19	TRBJ2-2	TGTGCCGCAAGGACTAGCGGGAGACGGACCGGGGAGCTGTTTTTT	CAARTSGRRTGELFF
-	-	TRBV7-2	TRBJ2-7	TGTGCCAGCAGCTTAGTCACAGGGTACGAGCAGTACTTC	CASSLVTGYEQYF
-	-	TRBV7-2	TRBJ1-5	TGTGCCAGCAGCTTCATGGGGAGGTCGGATCAGCCCCAGCATTTT	CASSFMGRSDQPQHF
-	-	TRBV28	TRBJ2-2	TGTGCCAGCAGTTTATATGGAGGGGTCTCCGGGGAGCTGTTTTTT	CASSLYGGVSGELFF
few	TRBD1	TRBV29-1	TRBJ1-1	TGCAGCGCCCGGGGGGGACAGGGGAGCACTGAAGCTTTCTTT	CSARGGQGSTEAFF
-	-	TRBV4-3	TRBJ2-1	TGCGCCAGCAGCCAGTACAGGGAACATTCCAATGAGCAGTTCTTC	CASSQYREHSNEQFF
-	-	TRBV21-1	TRBJ2-7	TGTGCCAGCAGCAAACGCGCTACGTGGGACAGGGTCGACGAGCAGTACTTC	CASSKRATWDRVDEQYF
-	TRBD2	TRBV5-1	TRBJ2-3	TGCGCCAGCAGCCGGACTAGCGGGGAAGATACGCAGTATTTT	CASSRTSGEDTQYF
once	TRBD1	TRBV28	TRBJ1-4	TGTGCCAGCAGGCGACAGGGGGATGAAAAACTGTTTTTT	CASRRQGDEKLFF
-	-	TRBV3-1/TRBV3-2	TRBJ2-7	TGTGCCAGCAGCCAAGATTTAGATGCTAGCCCAACCTACGAGCAGTACTTC	CASSQDLDASPTYEQYF
-	-	TRBV6-2/TRBV6-3	TRBJ1-5	TGTGCCAGCAGTTACGAGGGACAGCCCCAGCATTTT	CASSYEGQPQHF
-	-	TRBV7-8	TRBJ1-5	TGTGCCAGCAGCATCGCCAGGGAGGGTCAGCCCCAGCATTTT	CASSIAREGQPQHF
-	TRBD2	TRBV5-1	TRBJ2-3	TGCGCCAGCAGCTGGACTAGCGGGAGGGCCGCAGATACGCAGTATTTT	CASSWTSGRAADTQYF
-	TRBD2	TRBV7-9	TRBJ2-1	TGTGCCAGCAGCCCTACTAGCGGACCGGACAATGAGCAGTTCTTC	CASSPTSGPDNEQFF
few	-	TRBV11-2	TRBJ1-2	TGTGCCAGCACCAATGCTGACAGTTTCTATGGCTACACCTTC	CASTNADSFYGYTF
-	-	TRBV28	TRBJ1-1	TGTGCCAGCAGTTTGGGGGCCGAAGCTTTCTTT	CASSLGAEAFF
-	TRBD2	TRBV19	TRBJ2-5	TGTGCCAGTAGTACTAGGGCTAGCGGAGAGACCCAGTACTTC	CASSTRASGETQYF
-	-	TRBV7-2	TRBJ2-1	TGTGCCAGCAGCTTATCAGGAAACCTCGCGAGTGAGCAGTTCTTC	CASSLSGNLASEQFF
-	TRBD2	TRBV7-6	TRBJ2-1	TGTGCCAGCAGCTTAGCGGCCGGGACTAGCGGTAAGAGCTCCTACAATGAGCAGTTCTTC	CASSLAAGTSGKSSYNEQFF
once	-	TRBV4-2	TRBJ1-4	TGTGCCAGCAGCCAAACAAGGGAGGAATCTATACAAAAACTGTTTTTT	CASSQTREESIQKLFF
few	TRBD2	TRBV18	TRBJ2-7	TGTGCCAGCTCGGCAACTAGCGGCCCATACGAGCAGTACTTC	CASSATSGPYEQYF